Listed below are T cell receptor beta chains from one sample, sequenced in a study of naive and memory T cell subsets. MiXCR was run by TCRdb on the 5' RACE reads, yielding one entry per CDR3 protein. The sample yields roughly 60,000 distinct CDR3 sequences, 7% to 8% seen once. Receptors were obtained from a female donor in good health. The CDR3 runs from the conserved cysteine through the conserved F or W. The D gene is left open where the match is weak. Only part of the rows carry a size: once, few, many, or a class if the clone is expanded.

d_gene	v_gene	j_gene	abundance	CDR3aa	CDR3nt
.	TRBV6-5	TRBJ2-7	.	CASSYSGDTYEQYF	TGTGCCAGCAGTTACTCGGGGGACACCTACGAGCAGTACTTC
.	TRBV27	TRBJ2-7	few	CASRLQAFSYEQYF	TGTGCCAGCAGATTGCAGGCCTTCTCCTACGAGCAGTACTTC
TRBD1	TRBV5-1	TRBJ2-3	.	CASNPGTGTDTQYF	TGCGCCAGCAACCCCGGGACAGGCACAGATACGCAGTATTTT
.	TRBV5-1	TRBJ2-6	many	CASRDAPAANVLTF	TGCGCCAGCAGAGACGCCCCGGCGGCCAACGTCCTGACTTTC
.	TRBV14	TRBJ1-2	.	CASSQGLGYGYTF	TGTGCCAGCAGCCAAGGGCTCGGCTATGGCTACACCTTC
TRBD2	TRBV10-3	TRBJ2-7	.	CAISRAGGPYEQYF	TGTGCCATCAGTAGAGCGGGGGGGCCTTACGAGCAGTACTTC
.	TRBV7-9	TRBJ1-1	few	CASSSGTEAFF	TGTGCGAGCAGTTCCGGGACTGAAGCTTTCTTT
.	TRBV7-2	TRBJ2-1	few	CASSLTTAEQFF	TGTGCCAGCAGCTTAACTACAGCTGAGCAGTTCTTC
TRBD1	TRBV5-1	TRBJ2-3	few	CASSLTGGIGDTQYF	TGCGCCAGCAGCTTAACAGGGGGAATCGGGGATACGCAGTATTTT
TRBD1	TRBV24-1	TRBJ2-3	few	CATSDLSGTGRDTQYF	TGTGCCACCAGTGATCTCTCCGGGACAGGGAGAGATACGCAGTATTTT
.	TRBV5-4	TRBJ1-4	many	CASSRQGARANEKLFF	TGTGCCAGCAGCCGACAAGGGGCACGAGCTAATGAAAAACTGTTTTTT
TRBD1	TRBV27	TRBJ1-1	.	CASSLYGTGQPITEAFF	TGTGCCAGCAGTTTGTACGGGACAGGCCAGCCCATAACTGAAGCTTTCTTT
.	TRBV6-5	TRBJ2-7	.	CASSYSTPKYSSTYEQYF	TGTGCCAGCAGTTATTCGACGCCTAAGTACAGCTCAACCTACGAGCAGTACTTC
.	TRBV18	TRBJ2-1	many	CASSPRASYNEQFF	TGTGCCAGCTCCCCTAGGGCCTCCTACAATGAGCAGTTCTTC
.	TRBV29-1	TRBJ1-1	many	CSVGRPLGTEAFF	TGCAGCGTGGGGAGGCCTCTGGGCACTGAAGCTTTCTTT
.	TRBV5-1	TRBJ1-1	.	CASTQTLGTLNTEAFF	TGCGCCAGCACCCAAACCTTGGGGACCTTGAACACTGAAGCTTTCTTT
.	TRBV19	TRBJ2-7	.	CASSSASHTYEQYF	TGTGCCAGTAGTTCCGCTAGCCATACCTACGAGCAGTACTTC
.	TRBV3-1	TRBJ2-7	many	CASSQFHEQYF	TGTGCCAGCAGCCAATTCCACGAGCAGTACTTC
TRBD2	TRBV29-1	TRBJ2-3	.	CSVESGLATDTQYF	TGCAGCGTTGAGTCGGGACTAGCAACAGATACGCAGTATTTT
.	TRBV20-1	TRBJ2-1	many	CSARDSPVERLAGVSSYNEQFF	TGCAGTGCTAGAGATAGCCCCGTTGAGAGGCTCGCAGGGGTAAGCTCCTACAATGAGCAGTTCTTC
TRBD1	TRBV5-6	TRBJ1-1	many	CASSLFQGANVNTEAFF	TGTGCCAGCAGCCTTTTCCAGGGGGCAAATGTGAACACTGAAGCTTTCTTT
TRBD2	TRBV12-3/TRBV12-4	TRBJ2-1	many	CATSDRVTSGNNEQFF	TGTGCCACCAGCGATAGGGTCACTAGCGGAAACAATGAGCAGTTCTTC
.	TRBV11-3	TRBJ1-2	many	CASSFLTEPYGYTF	TGTGCCAGCAGCTTTCTAACGGAGCCCTATGGCTACACCTTC
.	TRBV5-3	TRBJ2-7	few	CARSLGQPLGTFPYEQYF	TGTGCCAGAAGCTTGGGACAGCCCTTGGGGACTTTTCCTTACGAGCAGTACTTC
.	TRBV6-1	TRBJ2-2	.	CASSEAFGGNTGELFF	TGTGCCAGCAGTGAAGCCTTTGGGGGGAACACCGGGGAGCTGTTTTTT
TRBD2	TRBV30	TRBJ2-3	.	CAWSVGTSGSTDTQYF	TGTGCCTGGAGTGTGGGGACTAGCGGTAGCACAGATACGCAGTATTTT
.	TRBV18	TRBJ2-7	many	CASSPRARGADEQYF	TGTGCCAGCTCACCCCGGGCTCGAGGGGCGGACGAGCAGTACTTC
TRBD2	TRBV5-1	TRBJ2-7	few	CASSITGTSGEQYF	TGCGCCAGCAGCATTACCGGGACTAGCGGGGAGCAGTACTTC
.	TRBV12-3/TRBV12-4	TRBJ2-4	few	CASSYYGSKNIQYF	TGTGCCAGCAGTTACTACGGGTCCAAAAACATTCAGTACTTC
TRBD1	TRBV6-1	TRBJ2-7	few	CASREDRGYEQYF	TGTGCCAGCAGAGAGGACAGGGGCTACGAGCAGTACTTC
TRBD2	TRBV7-3	TRBJ2-3	.	CASSTSGGAGDTQYF	TGTGCCAGCAGCACTAGCGGGGGGGCCGGGGATACGCAGTATTTT
.	TRBV5-6	TRBJ1-1	few	CASSSSGSMNTEAFF	TGTGCCAGCAGCTCAAGCGGGTCAATGAACACTGAAGCTTTCTTT
.	TRBV11-2	TRBJ2-1	few	CASSFLLSGNEQFF	TGTGCCAGCAGCTTTTTGTTATCGGGAAATGAGCAGTTCTTC
TRBD1	TRBV28	TRBJ1-6	.	CASKGATNSPLNF	TGTGCCAGCAAGGGGGCGACTAATTCACCCCTCAACTTT
TRBD2	TRBV23-1	TRBJ2-3	few	CASSQSRGGTLAGDTDTQYF	TGCGCCAGCAGTCAATCTAGAGGAGGGACCCTAGCGGGAGACACAGATACGCAGTATTTT
TRBD2	TRBV4-1	TRBJ2-3	.	CASSQRTSVTDTQYF	TGCGCCAGCAGCCAAAGGACTAGCGTTACAGATACGCAGTATTTT
.	TRBV12-3/TRBV12-4	TRBJ2-3	many	CASALTGRTSTDTQYF	TGTGCCAGCGCGCTTACTGGCAGGACTAGCACAGATACGCAGTATTTT
.	TRBV28	TRBJ2-7	.	CASSLWGLLYEQYF	TGTGCCAGCAGTTTGTGGGGTTTGCTCTACGAGCAGTACTTC
.	TRBV29-1	TRBJ2-3	.	CSVTGTYSDTQYF	TGCAGCGTAACCGGGACCTACTCAGATACGCAGTATTTT
TRBD2	TRBV29-1	TRBJ2-1	.	CSVGAGVEQFF	TGCAGCGTTGGGGCGGGAGTTGAGCAGTTCTTC
.	TRBV6-6	TRBJ2-5	few	CASSYSDWYRREDKETQYF	TGTGCCAGCAGTTACTCGGACTGGTACCGCCGGGAAGATAAAGAGACCCAGTACTTC
.	TRBV19	TRBJ2-1	.	CASSIDHDRSYNEQFF	TGTGCCAGTAGTATAGATCACGATCGCTCCTACAATGAGCAGTTCTTC
.	TRBV20-1	TRBJ1-1	many	CSARVPGWNTEAFF	TGCAGTGCTAGAGTTCCGGGATGGAACACTGAAGCTTTCTTT
.	TRBV20-1	TRBJ2-7	.	CSAKRTINSYEQYF	TGCAGTGCAAAGCGGACCATTAACTCCTACGAGCAGTACTTC
.	TRBV9	TRBJ2-2	few	CASSVGTATGELFF	TGTGCCAGCAGCGTAGGGACAGCCACCGGGGAGCTGTTTTTT
.	TRBV6-4	TRBJ1-5	once	CASSGFIQSGGLQGNQPQHF	TGTGCCAGCAGTGGTTTTATTCAGAGCGGAGGGTTGCAGGGCAATCAGCCCCAGCATTTT
TRBD2	TRBV5-1	TRBJ2-3	few	CASSFSGGASDTQYF	TGCGCCAGCAGCTTTAGCGGGGGGGCCTCAGATACGCAGTATTTT
.	TRBV14	TRBJ1-4	many	CASSPRTTANEKLFF	TGTGCCAGCAGCCCAAGGACCACGGCTAATGAAAAACTGTTTTTT
.	TRBV5-8	TRBJ2-3	few	CASSSGPGRGPDTQYF	TGTGCCAGCAGCTCAGGCCCAGGCAGGGGTCCAGATACGCAGTATTTT
.	TRBV12-3/TRBV12-4	TRBJ1-2	many	CASSPGPDYGYTF	TGTGCCAGCAGTCCCGGGCCTGATTATGGCTACACCTTC
TRBD1	TRBV6-5	TRBJ1-2	.	CASRPTGDYGYTF	TGTGCCAGCAGGCCTACAGGGGACTATGGCTACACCTTC
.	TRBV20-1	TRBJ2-3	.	CSAVRDTSTDTQYF	TGCAGTGCTGTGCGGGATACTAGCACAGATACGCAGTATTTT
.	TRBV12-3/TRBV12-4	TRBJ2-2	few	CASSLAAGPGELFF	TGTGCCAGCAGTTTAGCGGCGGGGCCCGGGGAGCTGTTTTTT